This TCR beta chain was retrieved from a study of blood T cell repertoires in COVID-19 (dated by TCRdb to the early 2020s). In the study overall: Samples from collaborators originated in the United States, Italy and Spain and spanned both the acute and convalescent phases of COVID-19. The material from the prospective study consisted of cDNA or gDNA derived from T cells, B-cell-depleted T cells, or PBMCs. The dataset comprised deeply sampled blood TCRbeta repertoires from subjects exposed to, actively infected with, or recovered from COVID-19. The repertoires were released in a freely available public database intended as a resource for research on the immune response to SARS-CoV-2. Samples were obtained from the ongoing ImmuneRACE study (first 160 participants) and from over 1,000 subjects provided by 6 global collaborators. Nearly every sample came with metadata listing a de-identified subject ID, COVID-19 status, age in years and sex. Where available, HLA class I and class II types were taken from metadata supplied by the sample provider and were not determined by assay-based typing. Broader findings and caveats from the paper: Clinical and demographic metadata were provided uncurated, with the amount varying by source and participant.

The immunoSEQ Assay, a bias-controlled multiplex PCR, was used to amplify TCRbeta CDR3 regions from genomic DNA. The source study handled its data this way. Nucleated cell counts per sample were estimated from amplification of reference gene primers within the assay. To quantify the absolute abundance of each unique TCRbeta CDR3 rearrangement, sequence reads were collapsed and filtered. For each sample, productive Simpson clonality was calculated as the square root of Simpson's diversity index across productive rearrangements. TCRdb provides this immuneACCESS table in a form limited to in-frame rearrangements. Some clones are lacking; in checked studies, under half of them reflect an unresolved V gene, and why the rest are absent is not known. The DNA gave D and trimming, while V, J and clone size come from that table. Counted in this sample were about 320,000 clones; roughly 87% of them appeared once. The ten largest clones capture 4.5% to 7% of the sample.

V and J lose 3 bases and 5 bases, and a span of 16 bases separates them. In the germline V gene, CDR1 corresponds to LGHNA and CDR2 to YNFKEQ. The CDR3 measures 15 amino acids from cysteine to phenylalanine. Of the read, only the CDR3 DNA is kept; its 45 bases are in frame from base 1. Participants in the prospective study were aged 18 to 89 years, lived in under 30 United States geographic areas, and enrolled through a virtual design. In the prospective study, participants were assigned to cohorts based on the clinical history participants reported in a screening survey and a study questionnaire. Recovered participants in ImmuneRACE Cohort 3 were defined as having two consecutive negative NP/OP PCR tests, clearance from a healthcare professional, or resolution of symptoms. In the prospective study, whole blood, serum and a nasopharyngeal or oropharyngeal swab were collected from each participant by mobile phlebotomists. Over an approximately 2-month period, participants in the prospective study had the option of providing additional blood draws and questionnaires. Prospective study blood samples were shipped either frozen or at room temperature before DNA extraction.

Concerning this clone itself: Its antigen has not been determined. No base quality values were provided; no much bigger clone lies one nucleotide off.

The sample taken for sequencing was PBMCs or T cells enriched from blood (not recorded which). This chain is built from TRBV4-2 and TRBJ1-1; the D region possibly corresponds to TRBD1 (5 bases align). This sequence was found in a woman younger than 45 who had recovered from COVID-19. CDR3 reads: CASSHQGGGVTEAFF. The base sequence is TGTGCCAGCAGCCATCAGGGTGGGGGGGTGACTGAAGCTTTCTTT.